One and the same sample provided the 17 T cell receptor beta chains below, sequenced in a study of identifying expanded T cells in peripheral blood. The method was immunoSEQ multiplex PCR; TCRdb's version includes in-frame clones alone and lacks a portion of them. This table has roughly 92,000 clones, about 88% appearing once. The sample consisted of blood. These receptors came from a person aged 18-70 years in good health.

This clone was picked up one time. The chain employs TRBV7-2 and TRBJ2-7; D might be TRBD2 (6 bases). Between the trimmed V and J ends, which lost 5 bases and 6 bases, there was a span of 17 bases. Per the germline V gene, CDR1 is SGHTA and CDR2 is FQGNSA. The CDR3 extends over 14 amino acids. The CDR3 coding sequence is TGTGCCAGCAGCCGAAGGGGCGGGGTTGGCGAGCAGTACTTC. Translating gives CASSRRGGVGEQYF.

J is TRBJ1-2 and V is TRBV18, with a possible D match to TRBD1 (5 bases). Deletions cut 3 bases from V and 6 bases from J, with 17 bases between. Germline CDR1 KGHSH, CDR2 LQKENI. The CDR3 spans 15 residues. The CDR3 region is CASSPQQDWTHGYTF. DNA of the CDR3: TGTGCCAGCTCACCGCAACAGGATTGGACCCATGGCTACACCTTC.

V and J are TRBV27 and TRBJ1-2, with D perhaps TRBD1 (6 bases). This CDR3 spans 13 amino acids. Trimming took off 6 bases at V and 3 bases at J, with 11 bases between the two ends. Germline-derived CDR1 and CDR2 are MNHEY and SMNVEV (reference sequence). The CDR3 DNA follows: TGTGCCAGCAGGGTACAGGGAGACTATGGCTACACCTTC. This gives the protein CASRVQGDYGYTF.

In its sample, this clone was seen a few times. The chain employs TRBV19 and TRBJ1-6, with D hard to call. The CDR3 contains 13 residues. Germline V gene sequence: CDR1 LNHDA, CDR2 SQIVND (reference sequence). V gave up 7 bases and J gave up 9 bases, with 13 bases separating them. The DNA for the CDR3 is TGTGCCAGTAATGAGAACCCGGGTTCACCCCTCCACTTT. Translating gives CASNENPGSPLHF. Full variable domain (rest looked up from reference TRBV19 and TRBJ1-6): DGGITQSPKYLFRKEGQNVTLSCEQNLNHDAMYWYRQDPGQGLRLIYYSQIVNDFQKGDIAEGYSVSREKKESFPLTVTSAQKNPTAFYLCASNENPGSPLHFGNGTRLTVT.

In this sample, this clone turned up once. The rearrangement links TRBV18 to TRBJ2-2; the D is unclear. The CDR3 runs to 14 residues. Germline assignment: CDR1 KGHSH and CDR2 LQKENI. V lost 2 bases and J 2 bases, leaving 6 bases between the germline ends. The CDR3 spells CASSPASNTGELFF. CDR3 nucleotides: TGTGCCAGCTCACCAGCATCTAACACCGGGGAGCTGTTTTTT.

This rearrangement joins TRBV2 to TRBJ2-7, with D perhaps matching TRBD2 (5 bases). Germline-derived CDR1 and CDR2 are SNHLY and FYNNEI. Trimming cost V 10 bases and J 6 bases, with 19 bases left between them. The CDR3 length is 13 residues. In DNA, the CDR3 is TGTGCCACCGTACTATGGGAGCGAGCCGAGCAGTACTTC. This gives the protein CATVLWERAEQYF.

By share, this clone ranks as medium-sized (0.01 to 0.1%). The chain is built from TRBV28 and TRBJ1-2; D uncertain. There are 12 residues in the CDR3. Germline V CDR1 and CDR2: MDHEN, SYDVKM. Trimming took 10 bases from V and 4 from J, leaving 13 bases between them. CDR3 amino acids: CANPPGGYGYTF. The CDR3 DNA follows: TGTGCCAATCCCCCTGGAGGCTATGGCTACACCTTC.

This chain uses TRBV5-1 with TRBJ2-7, with 10 bases matching TRBD1. The CDR3 covers 16 residues. J was trimmed by 3 bases and V by 4 bases; bases with no gene match: 10. The germline CDR1 and CDR2 sequences are SGHRS and YFSETQ. CDR3 DNA sequence: TGCGCCAGCAGCAGCTCGGGACAGGGGATCGGCTACGAGCAGTACTTC. Translation gives CASSSSGQGIGYEQYF.

This chain uses TRBV6-5 with TRBJ1-1; D ambiguous. The ends were cut back, 6 bases at V and 6 bases at J, with 11 bases in the middle. The germline V gene has CDR1 MNHEY and CDR2 SVGAGI. The CDR3 runs 12 residues. CDR3 in DNA: TGTGCCAGCAGCCCTTCGCCTTCTGAAGCTTTCTTT. Translated, it gives CASSPSPSEAFF.

The chain couples TRBV5-1 to TRBJ2-1; 13 positions agree with TRBD2. Germline assignment: CDR1 SGHRS and CDR2 YFSETQ. V was pared by 4 bases and J by 4 bases, with 2 bases of the junction left unmatched. This CDR3 comprises 15 residues. CDR3 DNA sequence: TGCGCCAGCAGCGGGGGACTAGCGGGATACAATGAGCAGTTCTTC. Translating it yields CASSGGLAGYNEQFF.

This clone was picked up a small number of times. The sample carries other DNA sequences with the same CDR3. This chain links TRBV5-1 with TRBJ2-7; possible D gene TRBD1, 5 bases. In germline, CDR1 is SGHRS, CDR2 YFSETQ. Trimming shortened V by 3 bases and J by 3 bases, and 7 bases separated the two germline ends. This CDR3 region has 12 residues. The CDR3 region is CASSSQGYEQYF. In DNA, the CDR3 is TGCGCCAGCAGCTCTCAGGGCTACGAGCAGTACTTC.

J is TRBJ2-1 and V is TRBV18; tentatively, D is TRBD1 or TRBD2 (5 bases each). The germline V gene encodes CDR1 KGHSH and CDR2 LQKENI. V lost 3 bases and J 10 bases, leaving 16 bases between the germline ends. There are 14 residues in the CDR3. This CDR3 is CASSPGARGGEQFF. The CDR3 region has the DNA TGTGCCAGCTCACCGGGTGCACGGGGCGGGGAGCAGTTCTTC.

This chain joins TRBV2 and TRBJ2-7; maybe TRBD2 (6 bases). CDR3 length: 13 amino acids. Trimming cost V 8 bases and J 2 bases, with 13 bases left between them. The germline V gene encodes CDR1 SNHLY and CDR2 FYNNEI. CDR3 in DNA: TGTGCCAGCTGTCCGACGGGAGCCTACGAGCAGTACTTC. Translated, it gives CASCPTGAYEQYF. Complete variable domain (other parts from reference TRBV2 and TRBJ2-7): EPEVTQTPSHQVTQMGQEVILRCVPISNHLYFYWYRQILGQKVEFLVSFYNNEISEKSEIFDDQFSVERPDGSNFTLKIRSTKLEDSAMYFCASCPTGAYEQYFGPGTRLTVT.

The gene calls are TRBV27 and TRBJ1-1; D perhaps matches TRBD1 (6 bases). Trimming left V 7 bases short and J 1 base short, with 19 bases between. Looked up from germline, CDR1 is MNHEY and CDR2 is SMNVEV (reference sequence). This CDR3 is 16 amino acids long. The CDR3 spells CASTPLGGLRNTEAFF. The CDR3 nucleotides are TGTGCCAGCACCCCATTAGGGGGGTTAAGGAACACTGAAGCTTTCTTT.

The genes are TRBV2 and TRBJ1-4; 12 positions match TRBD1. The CDR3 runs 17 residues. The junction had 13 bases not matched to a gene; V was cut back by 7 bases and J by 7 bases. Per germline, CDR1 SNHLY and CDR2 FYNNEI. This chain's CDR3 is CASKEGDRGLSSEKLFF. The CDR3 DNA is TGTGCCAGCAAGGAGGGGGACAGGGGGCTTTCAAGTGAAAAACTGTTTTTT.

The chain employs TRBV6-5 and TRBJ1-2; 9 positions match TRBD1. This CDR3 contains 15 residues. CDR1 MNHEY and CDR2 SVGAGI come from the germline V gene. The V segment lost 0 bases and the J segment 4 bases; nucleotides outside the gene matches: 3. The DNA of the CDR3 is TGTGCCAGCAGTTACTCGGGACAGGGACCCTATGGCTACACCTTC. Its protein is CASSYSGQGPYGYTF.

This chain connects TRBV6-6 to TRBJ2-5; 9 bases map to TRBD1. V lost 2 bases to trimming and J lost 1 base; unmatched junction nucleotides: 2. The CDR3 runs to 15 residues. Germline V CDR1 and CDR2: MNHNY, SVGAGI (reference sequence). The CDR3 DNA reads as TGTGCCAGCAGTTACCCACAGGGGGCCCAAGAGACCCAGTACTTC. Protein sequence: CASSYPQGAQETQYF.